Listed here are 21 T cell receptor beta chains from one sample, sequenced in a study of T cells in Graves' hyperthyroidism and ophthalmopathy. Amplification yielded TCR beta CDR3 regions, with RNA transcripts as the source. HTBI primers drove first-round RT-PCR of the TCR CDR3. TCRdb re-called the multiplex PCR reads with MiXCR, one entry per CDR3 protein. The data contain more than 550,000 distinct CDR3 sequences, about 45% of them singletons. The sequenced sample consisted of peripheral blood or thyroid tissue (not recorded which). These TCRs come from an adult man with Graves' disease, either hyperthyroidism or ophthalmopathy (not recorded which).

The V and J genes are TRBV7-2 and TRBJ1-5; no reliable D call. Looked up from germline, CDR1 is SGHTA and CDR2 is FQGNSA. The CDR3 is 14 residues long. Trimming cost V 11 bases and J 7 bases, with 21 bases left between them. The CDR3 reads CAWSDDLRGQPQHF. The DNA of the CDR3 is TGTGCCTGGAGTGACGACCTACGAGGCCAGCCCCAGCATTTT. The full variable domain, with the rest looked up from reference TRBV7-2 and TRBJ1-5, is GAGVSQSPSNKVTEKGKDVELRCDPISGHTALYWYRQSLGQGLEFLIYFQGNSAPDKSGLPSDRFSAERTGGSVSTLTIQRTQQEDSAVYLCAWSDDLRGQPQHFGDGTRLSIL.

V and J are TRBV10-3 and TRBJ1-2; 10 nucleotides align to TRBD1. With 8 bases clipped from V and 1 base from J, the junction kept 7 bases outside the gene matches. The CDR3 spans 15 residues. Germline V CDR1 and CDR2: ENHRY, SYGVKD. CDR3 nucleotide sequence: TGTGCCATCGGGGGGACAGGGGACAATAACTATGGCTACACCTTC. Amino acids: CAIGGTGDNNYGYTF.

The V gene is TRBV10-3, the J gene TRBJ1-1; D might be TRBD1 (6 bases). Germline V gives CDR1 ENHRY, CDR2 SYGVKD. This CDR3 spans 13 amino acids. Trimming removed 4 bases at V and 6 bases at J, with 12 bases between. The CDR3 DNA reads as TGTGCCATCAGTGGGGGGCTGGTGGCTGAAGCTTTCTTT. Its protein is CAISGGLVAEAFF.

In this sample, this clonotype turned up many times. The J gene is TRBJ2-7, the V gene TRBV7-9, with TRBD1 as a possible D gene (5 bases). Germline loops: CDR1 SEHNR, CDR2 FQNEAQ (reference sequence). The V and J ends lost 5 bases and 3 bases respectively, with 20 bases between them. CDR3 length equals 16 residues. DNA of the CDR3: TGTGCCAGCAGCCAAGATCGATCAGGGTACAACTACGAGCAGTACTTC. This gives the protein CASSQDRSGYNYEQYF.

Worth noting for this clonotype: This sequence may be a read error, since a much larger clone differs from it by one base. V usage is TRBV2 and J usage is TRBJ1-6, with a tentative D call TRBD1 (5 bases). Trimming took 9 bases from V and 1 from J, leaving 7 bases between them. The germline CDR1 and CDR2 sequences are SNHLY and FYNNEI. The CDR3 contains 13 residues. The CDR3 protein is CARGASYNSPLHF. CDR3 bases: TGTGCCAGAGGGGCATCCTATAATTCACCCCTCCACTTT.

The chain combines TRBV6-1 with TRBJ1-6, with TRBD1 matching over 9 bases. CDR1 is MNHNS, CDR2 SASEGT, per germline. Unmatched junction bases numbered 5, after V lost 2 bases and J lost 9 bases. The CDR3 has 15 residues. The CDR3 DNA sequence: TGTGCCAGCAGTGAATTTACAGGGGGCTCTTCACCCCTCCACTTT. It specifies CASSEFTGGSSPLHF.

This clonotype was detected ten times or more. One end of the junction is discordant with germline, which a read error may explain. As DNA, the CDR3 is TGTGCTAGCAGCCCACAAGTGACAGGCCAAGAGACCCAGTACTTC. Its protein is CASSPQVTGQETQYF. The chain is built from TRBV7-7 and TRBJ2-5, with a weak D call TRBD1 (6 bases). The CDR3 has 15 residues. The germline CDR1 and CDR2 sequences are SSHAT and FNYEAQ (reference sequence).

There are a few counts of this clonotype. The CDR3 reads CASSWDGDSGNTIYF. The CDR3 region has the DNA TGTGCCAGCAGTTGGGACGGCGACTCTGGAAACACCATATATTTT. The rearrangement links TRBV12-3 or TRBV12-4 to TRBJ1-3, with D possibly matching TRBD1 (5 bases). The CDR3 totals 15 residues. V shed 4 bases and J shed 0 bases, with 10 bases lying between them.

This sequence joins TRBV2 and TRBJ2-7, with a tentative D call TRBD2 (5 bases). CDR1 SNHLY and CDR2 FYNNEI come from the germline V gene. Trimming took off 7 bases at V and 5 bases at J, with 15 bases between the two ends. The CDR3 is 13 residues long. The CDR3 is CASKVPGFDEQYF. The CDR3 DNA follows: TGTGCCAGCAAGGTACCGGGGTTCGACGAGCAGTACTTC.

This clonotype was found many times. The gene calls are TRBV6-5 and TRBJ2-2, with D tentatively TRBD2 (6 bases). CDR3 length: 14 amino acids. Germline V CDR1 and CDR2: MNHEY, SVGAGI. V was trimmed by 4 bases and J by 3 bases, leaving 9 bases between them. CDR3 amino acids: CASSSAGYTGELFF. The CDR3 coding sequence is TGTGCCAGCAGTTCAGCGGGCTACACCGGGGAGCTGTTTTTT.

This clonotype was counted many times. The chain employs TRBV6-1 and TRBJ2-6, with D hard to call. Germline loops: CDR1 MNHNS, CDR2 SASEGT. Trimming stripped 3 bases from V and 4 bases from J, with 4 bases between. This CDR3 region has 13 residues. The chain's CDR3 is CASSESGANVLTF. The CDR3 DNA sequence: TGTGCCAGCAGTGAGTCCGGGGCCAACGTCCTGACTTTC.

The chain employs TRBV10-3 and TRBJ1-2; 11 nucleotides align to TRBD1. V was pared by 2 bases and J by 2 bases, with 4 bases of the junction left unmatched. The CDR3 sequence is 16 residues long. Germline V gene data show CDR1 as ENHRY and CDR2 as SYGVKD. CDR3 DNA sequence: TGTGCCATCAGTGAGCAAGGACAGGGGGCGAACTATGGCTACACCTTC. Protein product: CAISEQGQGANYGYTF.

This clonotype was observed a few times. This chain links TRBV20-1 with TRBJ1-1; maybe TRBD1 (5 bases). Germline loops: CDR1 DFQATT, CDR2 SNEGSKA (reference sequence). This CDR3 spans 13 amino acids. V shed 5 bases and J shed 0 bases, with 10 bases lying between them. CDR3 amino acids: CSAVRDLNTEAFF. In DNA, the CDR3 is TGCAGTGCTGTCAGGGATTTGAACACTGAAGCTTTCTTT.

This clonotype was seen many times. The V gene is TRBV2, the J gene TRBJ1-6; 10 bases match TRBD1. CDR3 length equals 14 residues. Trimming took 5 bases from V and 10 from J; bases not matched to a gene: 5. CDR1 is SNHLY, CDR2 FYNNEI, per germline. This CDR3 reads CASSKDRGQSPLHF. The CDR3 coding sequence is TGTGCCAGCAGTAAAGACAGGGGGCAATCACCCCTCCACTTT.

This clonotype was recorded at least ten times. The rearrangement joins TRBV2 to TRBJ2-7; D is ambiguous. CDR3 length equals 14 residues. The ends were cut back, 7 bases at V and 0 bases at J, with 13 bases in the middle. CDR1 is SNHLY and CDR2 is FYNNEI in the germline V gene. DNA of the CDR3: TGTGCCAGCACCGCCGGTGGCGCCTCCTACGAGCAGTACTTC. Translation gives CASTAGGASYEQYF.

This clonotype was detected ten times or more. V and J are TRBV10-3 and TRBJ1-5, with D uncertain. The CDR3 is 15 amino acids. V lost 0 bases and J 5 bases, leaving 11 bases between the germline ends. Germline CDR1 is ENHRY and CDR2 is SYGVKD. CDR3 coding DNA: TGTGCCATCAGTGAGTCGAACGGGCAGGATCAGCCCCAGCATTTT. It translates to CAISESNGQDQPQHF.

CDR3 residues: CATRTPSGGLYEQYF. CDR3 DNA sequence: TGTGCCACGCGCACCCCTAGCGGGGGACTCTACGAGCAGTACTTC. J is TRBJ2-7 and V is TRBV10-3, with 10 bases matching TRBD2. This CDR3 is 15 amino acids long. CDR1 ENHRY and CDR2 SYGVKD come from the germline V gene. Trimming removed 10 bases from V and 3 bases from J; junction bases left unmatched: 12.

The chain links TRBV29-1 to TRBJ1-6; TRBD1 matches 9 bases. The CDR3 is 13 amino acids. Germline values: CDR1 SQVTM, CDR2 ANQGSEA. The CDR3 DNA follows: TGCAGTGACGGGACAGGGCAAAATTCACCCCTCCACTTT. Its protein is CSDGTGQNSPLHF.

The rearrangement uses TRBV9 and TRBJ1-5; D remains ambiguous. The germline V and J ends were trimmed by 1 base and 9 bases, with 11 bases remaining between them. The V gene's germline CDR1 is SGDLS and CDR2 YYNGEE. The CDR3 runs 13 residues. The CDR3 reads CASSVSYVAPQHF. In nucleotides, the CDR3 is TGTGCCAGCAGCGTAAGCTACGTCGCGCCCCAGCATTTT.

The V and J genes are TRBV11-2 and TRBJ1-5; 9 nucleotides align to TRBD1. With V trimmed by 5 bases and J by 2 bases, 4 bases remained unmatched. This CDR3 has 15 amino acids. Germline loops: CDR1 SGHAT, CDR2 FQNNGV. Here the CDR3 DNA reads TGTGCCAGCAGCCTACAGGGGGCACGCAATCAGCCCCAGCATTTT. It translates to CASSLQGARNQPQHF.

As to this clonotype: A much bigger clone sits one base away, suggesting this may be a read error. The V and J genes are TRBV9 and TRBJ1-1; no clear D. CDR3 length: 14 residues. Germline CDR1 reads SGDLS; CDR2 reads YYNGEE. CDR3 sequence: CASSVATGNTGAFF. The CDR3, as DNA: TGTGCCAGCAGCGTAGCTACGGGGAACACTGGAGCTTTCTTT.